This TCR beta chain is drawn from a study of blood T cells in healthy people across ages. Study-wide results and caveats: Strong correlation linked observed beta diversity and percent naive T cells.

This CDR3 comprises 15 residues. Unmatched junction bases numbered 3, after V lost 0 bases and J lost 5 bases. Germline-derived CDR1 and CDR2 are SGHAT and FQNNGV. The second PCR ran roughly 6 to 11 cycles with a sample-barcoded 5' primer and J-beta primers. Tagging of each cDNA molecule was performed by a template-switch adaptor with 12 random nucleotides. TCRdb processed the 5' RACE reads anew with MiXCR; each CDR3 protein has one entry. Here the sample spans roughly 700,000 distinct CDR3 sequences, 20% to 30% being singletons. A note on this clonotype: The antigen is not known.

Each individual donor underwent a draw of approximately 9.6 milliliters of peripheral blood. Another study also made use of these data, one on T cells of mothers and their children.

The sequence was collected from a boy between 10 and 17 years old in good health. The genes are TRBV11-2 and TRBJ2-1; TRBD2 agrees at 8 bases. The material sequenced was blood. The CDR3 region is CASSLELAVDNEQFF. The CDR3 DNA is TGTGCCAGCAGCTTAGAACTAGCGGTAGACAATGAGCAGTTCTTC.